This T cell receptor beta chain is from a study of breast tumors, draining lymph nodes, adjacent tissues. Study-wide findings and caveats: Tumor and nontumor repertoires were significantly more similar in luminal-like than in basal-like breast cancer. Tumor TCR diversity was below lymph nodes but above nontumor tissue.

The lymph nodes were axillary draining lymph nodes from breast cancer patients. A remark on this clonotype: Antigen: not known.

TCRdb ran MiXCR on the multiplex PCR reads and lists one entry per CDR3 protein. Found here are 150,000 to 200,000 distinct CDR3 sequences, approximately 33% of them singletons; the top ten hold around 4.5%. The receptor was derived from a female donor with breast cancer. Some clones in this sample may be carry-over from other donors' samples. The source material was axillary lymph node tissue.

This CDR3 reads CASSLEPTGALYNGQYF. CDR3 nucleotide sequence: TGTGCCAGCAGCTTAGAGCCCACAGGGGCTCTCTACAATGGGCAGTATTTT. J is TRBJ2-3 and V is TRBV11-3; TRBD1 matches at 7 bases. Germline lookup yields CDR1 SGHNT and CDR2 YENEEA. V lost 0 bases and J lost 11; bases outside the gene matches: 17. The CDR3 sequence is 17 residues long. Combining the CDR3 with reference TRBV11-3 and TRBJ2-3 gives the whole variable domain EAGVVQSPRYKIIEKKQPVAFWCNPISGHNTLYWYLQNLGQGPELLIRYENEEAVDDSQLPKDRFSAERLKGVDSTLKIQPAELGDSAVYLCASSLEPTGALYNGQYFGPGTRLTVL.